These 27 T cell receptor beta chains originate from one sample sequenced in a study of neurological immune-mediated disorders. From the 5' RACE reads, TCRdb called clonotypes with MiXCR, one entry per CDR3 protein. The sample records tens of thousands of distinct CDR3 sequences, 3% to 5% being singletons. What was sequenced was PBMCs. The receptors were gathered from a man aged 25 to 40 with multiple sclerosis.

Ten or more counts support this clonotype. The V gene is TRBV14, the J gene TRBJ2-1; D not resolved. Trimming left V 2 bases short and J 0 bases short, with 8 bases between. The germline CDR1 and CDR2 sequences are SGHDN and FVKESK. The CDR3 spans 15 residues. The CDR3 region is CASSQRLSSYNEQFF. CDR3 sequence (DNA): TGTGCCAGCAGCCAACGACTGTCCTCCTACAATGAGCAGTTCTTC.

This clonotype has a count of ten or more. The chain links TRBV19 to TRBJ2-7; 7 bases map to TRBD1. The ends lost 1 base at V and 3 bases at J; junction bases unmatched: 9. Germline lookup yields CDR1 LNHDA and CDR2 SQIVND (reference sequence). The CDR3 totals 16 residues. CDR3 sequence: CASSIAGQWGYYEQYF. In nucleotides, the CDR3 is TGTGCCAGTAGTATAGCGGGACAGTGGGGATACTACGAGCAGTACTTC.

Only a few counts were recorded for this clonotype. An end of the junction does not agree with germline; a read error may underlie this. V usage is TRBV7-7 and J usage is TRBJ1-6; unclear D gene. The CDR3 length is 9 residues. Germline CDR1 reads SSHAT; CDR2 reads FNYEAQ (reference sequence). CDR3 bases: TGTGCCAGAAATTCACCCCTCAACTTT. Its translation is CARNSPLNF.

This clonotype was recorded many times. This chain connects TRBV20-1 to TRBJ1-4; TRBD1 matches at 7 bases. Trimming took 0 bases from V and 7 from J; bases not matched to a gene: 5. Germline V gene data show CDR1 as DFQATT and CDR2 as SNEGSKA (reference sequence). CDR3 size: 14 residues. The CDR3 bases are TGCAGTGCTAGAGATCAAGGGGGCAGTGAAAAACTGTTTTTT. As protein: CSARDQGGSEKLFF.

Regarding this clonotype: Because it lacks the conserved phenylalanine or tryptophan at the end, this CDR3 is likely a read error. The V gene is TRBV25-1, the J gene TRBJ2-1; tentatively, D is TRBD1 (5 bases). Trimming shortened V by 4 bases and J by 9 bases, and 16 bases separated the two germline ends. Germline V gene data show CDR1 as MGHDK and CDR2 as SYGVNS. The CDR3 loop spans 14 amino acids. CDR3 bases: TGTGCCAGCAGTGTCCGGCCCAGGGATCCTGAGCAGTTCAAC. This gives the protein CASSVRPRDPEQFN.

This clonotype was picked up many times. The CDR3 sequence is CASSLTTTGEKLFF. CDR3 DNA: TGTGCCAGCAGTTTAACGACGACCGGTGAAAAACTGTTTTTT. V is TRBV12-3 or TRBV12-4 and J is TRBJ1-4; unclear D gene. V was cut by 2 bases and J by 7 bases, with 11 bases left in between. The CDR3 loop spans 14 amino acids.

This clonotype was observed many times. J is TRBJ1-5 and V is TRBV12-3 or TRBV12-4; TRBD1 agrees at 9 bases. J gave up 9 bases and V 6 bases, and 9 bases lay outside the gene matches. The CDR3 length is 14 residues. Here the CDR3 DNA reads TGTGCCAGCAGCCGACAGGGGGACACTTGGCCCCAGCATTTT. This translates into CASSRQGDTWPQHF.

This clonotype showed up just a few times. The gene calls are TRBV6-1 and TRBJ2-2; D is uncertain. The CDR3 is 13 residues long. Trimming shortened V by 5 bases and J by 6 bases, and 10 bases separated the two germline ends. CDR1 MNHNS and CDR2 SASEGT come from the germline V gene. The CDR3 nucleotides are TGTGCCAGCAGTCTCGGGCCGTCCGGGGAGCTGTTTTTT. It codes for CASSLGPSGELFF.

This clonotype was seen at least ten times. V usage is TRBV20-1 and J usage is TRBJ1-1, with 9 bases that match TRBD1. V dropped 0 bases and J dropped 5; count of bases not matched to a gene: 7. CDR3 length equals 15 residues. Germline V gene lookup returns CDR1 DFQATT and CDR2 SNEGSKA (reference sequence). CDR3 loop: CSARDARTGETEAFF. As DNA, the CDR3 is TGCAGTGCTAGAGATGCGAGGACAGGGGAAACTGAAGCTTTCTTT.

This clonotype was picked up a small number of times. This chain joins TRBV5-6 and TRBJ2-2, with 8 bases fitting TRBD1. Germline V lookup: CDR1 SGHDT, CDR2 YYEEEE. This CDR3 contains 17 residues. The V and J ends lost 4 bases and 0 bases, in that order; junction bases with no gene match: 8. CDR3 region: CASSPGRGQANTGELFF. The CDR3 DNA sequence: TGTGCCAGCAGCCCTGGAAGGGGACAGGCGAACACCGGGGAGCTGTTTTTT.

Only a few counts were recorded for this clonotype. A much larger clone lies a single base off, so this may be a read error. The CDR3 reads CSVETKWGTEAFF. DNA of the CDR3: TGCAGCGTTGAAACAAAATGGGGCACTGAAGCTTTCTTT. This chain connects TRBV29-1 to TRBJ1-1; the D is unclear. CDR3 length: 13 amino acids. V lost 2 bases and J 4 bases, leaving 11 bases between the germline ends. CDR1 is SQVTM, CDR2 ANQGSEA, per germline.

This clonotype was found many times. This rearrangement joins TRBV20-1 to TRBJ2-5; D is possibly TRBD2 (5 bases). The germline V and J ends were trimmed by 1 base and 9 bases, with 18 bases remaining between them. This CDR3 spans 14 amino acids. Germline V CDR1 and CDR2: DFQATT, SNEGSKA (reference sequence). The CDR3 loop is CSARVPRVGLAQYF. The CDR3 region has the DNA TGCAGTGCTAGAGTCCCGCGGGTGGGATTGGCCCAGTACTTC.

This clonotype has ten or more counts. This chain joins TRBV12-3 or TRBV12-4 and TRBJ1-1; 7 nucleotides line up with TRBD1. V dropped 5 bases and J dropped 7; count of bases not matched to a gene: 10. The CDR3 sequence is 14 residues long. CDR3 nucleotide sequence: TGTGCCAGCAGTCCCCGACAGGGTGCGGGTGAAGCTTTCTTT. Its protein product is CASSPRQGAGEAFF.

This clonotype turned up a few times. The V gene is TRBV20-1, the J gene TRBJ2-1, with D tentatively TRBD2 (5 bases). The CDR3 runs 13 residues. Trimming removed 4 bases from V and 10 bases from J, with 17 bases in between. CDR1 and CDR2 from the germline V gene are DFQATT and SNEGSKA (reference sequence). CDR3 loop: CSATVREPGEQFF. CDR3 sequence (DNA): TGCAGTGCTACTGTGAGGGAGCCGGGCGAGCAGTTCTTC.

This clonotype was detected many times. This sequence joins TRBV10-3 and TRBJ1-4; D is uncertain. V was pared by 3 bases and J by 5 bases, with 7 bases between. Germline-derived CDR1 and CDR2 are ENHRY and SYGVKD. This CDR3 region has 13 residues. The CDR3 sequence is CAISDRGNEKLFF. The DNA for the CDR3 is TGTGCCATCAGTGACCGCGGGAATGAAAAACTGTTTTTT.

The J gene is TRBJ1-1, the V gene TRBV6-5, with D possibly being TRBD1 (6 bases). V was cut by 5 bases and J by 7 bases, with 14 bases left in between. The CDR3 has 13 amino acids. Germline CDR1 reads MNHEY; CDR2 reads SVGAGI. Here the CDR3 reads CASSLQGRREAFF. CDR3 nucleotides: TGTGCCAGCAGTCTACAGGGCCGCCGTGAAGCTTTCTTT.

This clonotype came up many times. The chain carries TRBV20-1 and TRBJ1-1; the D gene is possibly TRBD1 (6 bases). The CDR3 totals 15 residues. Per germline, CDR1 DFQATT and CDR2 SNEGSKA (reference sequence). The ends were cut back, 0 bases at V and 3 bases at J, with 14 bases in the middle. This CDR3 is CSAREGRGWDTEAFF. CDR3 nucleotides: TGCAGTGCTAGAGAAGGTAGGGGGTGGGACACTGAAGCTTTCTTT.

This clonotype appeared a few times. The V and J genes are TRBV20-1 and TRBJ1-1, with a tentative D call TRBD1 (5 bases). V dropped 3 bases and J dropped 1 base, with 12 bases sitting between them. This CDR3 contains 14 residues. Germline V gene data show CDR1 as DFQATT and CDR2 as SNEGSKA (reference sequence). The CDR3 nucleotides read TGCAGTGCTAGGCTCTCGGGGGGGAACACTGAAGCTTTCTTT. This encodes CSARLSGGNTEAFF.

The chain links TRBV3-1 to TRBJ1-3; 12 bases align to TRBD1. From germline, CDR1 is LGHDT and CDR2 YNNKEL (reference sequence). J gave up 8 bases and V 0 bases, and 5 bases lay outside the gene matches. CDR3 length equals 16 residues. The DNA for the CDR3 is TGTGCCAGCAGCCAAGAAGGGACAGGGGGCTTGGACACCATATATTTT. Translated, it gives CASSQEGTGGLDTIYF.

This clonotype was seen repeatedly, ten times or more. The V and J genes are TRBV12-3 or TRBV12-4 and TRBJ2-1; possibly TRBD1 or TRBD2 for D (6 bases each). V gave up 3 bases and J gave up 5 bases, with 20 bases separating them. CDR3 length equals 17 residues. The CDR3 loop reads CASSLLGRGQADNEQFF. DNA for the CDR3: TGTGCCAGCAGTTTGTTGGGGCGGGGACAAGCCGACAATGAGCAGTTCTTC.

This clonotype was counted ten times or more. The chain is built from TRBV7-9 and TRBJ2-7; tentatively, D is TRBD1 or TRBD2 (5 bases each). The CDR3 spans 15 residues. Trimming took off 3 bases at V and 0 bases at J, with 12 bases between the two ends. The V gene's germline CDR1 is SEHNR and CDR2 FQNEAQ (reference sequence). CDR3 protein: CASSFMKGSSYEQYF. The CDR3 DNA sequence: TGTGCCAGCAGCTTTATGAAGGGGAGCTCCTACGAGCAGTACTTC.

This clonotype was picked up many times. The chain is built from TRBV7-9 and TRBJ1-3; D gene unclear. The V and J ends lost 5 bases and 2 bases respectively, with 4 bases between them. The CDR3 runs 12 residues. Germline V gives CDR1 SEHNR, CDR2 FQNEAQ (reference sequence). CDR3 protein: CASSLAGNTIYF. The CDR3 nucleotides read TGTGCCAGCAGCCTTGCTGGAAACACCATATATTTT.

The chain uses TRBV24-1 and TRBJ2-3; the D gene is possibly TRBD1 (6 bases). CDR1 is KGHDR and CDR2 is SFDVKD in the germline V gene. The CDR3 length is 14 residues. V lost 5 bases and J lost 2, with 10 bases in between. CDR3 residues: CATSGTEITDTQYF. For the CDR3, the DNA is TGTGCCACCAGTGGGACAGAAATCACAGATACGCAGTATTTT.

Many counts were recorded for this clonotype. This sequence joins TRBV4-1 and TRBJ2-7; the D is unclear. The length of the CDR3 is 13 residues. Germline CDR1 and CDR2: MGHRA and YSYEKL. V was clipped by 1 base and J by 4 bases, with 8 bases between them. CDR3 in amino acids: CASSQAQQYEQYF. DNA of the CDR3: TGCGCCAGCAGCCAAGCCCAACAATACGAGCAGTACTTC.

At least ten counts were recorded for this clonotype. This chain links TRBV5-1 with TRBJ2-7, with TRBD2 as a possible D gene (5 bases). Germline loops: CDR1 SGHRS, CDR2 YFSETQ. The CDR3 extends over 14 amino acids. Trimming took 5 bases from V and 2 from J, leaving 14 bases between them. The CDR3 bases are TGCGCCAGCAGAAGAGGGAACAACGCCTACGAGCAGTACTTC. Protein product: CASRRGNNAYEQYF.

This clonotype was seen repeatedly, ten times or more. The J gene is TRBJ2-2, the V gene TRBV11-1; D is uncertain. CDR3 length: 15 residues. Germline V gene data show CDR1 as SGHAT and CDR2 as FQDESV (reference sequence). V was trimmed by 5 bases and J by 2 bases, leaving 12 bases between them. The CDR3 nucleotides are TGTGCCAGCAGCATACAGACTGGTAACACCGGGGAGCTGTTTTTT. Amino acid sequence: CASSIQTGNTGELFF.

About this clonotype: A junction end diverges from the germline sequence, so it may reflect a read error. The chain links TRBV20-1 to TRBJ1-3; D is unresolved. CDR1 and CDR2 from the germline V gene are DFQATT and SNEGSKA (reference sequence). CDR3 length: 11 amino acids. CDR3 coding DNA: TGCAGTGCTTCCTCGGGAAAAACCATATATTTT. Translating it yields CSASSGKTIYF.